This T cell receptor beta chain emerged from a study of PD-1 blockade in classical Hodgkin lymphoma. Germline CDR1 and CDR2: SNHLY and FYNNEI. V dropped 7 bases and J dropped 0 bases, with 19 bases sitting between them. The CDR3 length is 16 residues. Study outcomes and limitations: Undefined causes, possibly disease activity or prior therapy, underlie the repertoire differences. Newly diagnosed patients reportedly trailed healthy donors in baseline TCR diversity.

Details on this clone: Its antigen is currently unknown.

Sequencing used immunoSEQ multiplex PCR; TCRdb keeps in-frame clones, though not all of them. The table lists roughly 3,400 clones, 84% of them singletons, with about 2.5% in the top ten. Time point meaning: newly diagnosed, previously untreated cHL patient sample. Magnetic negative selection was used to purify CD4+ T cells from PBMCs that had been thawed. Newly diagnosed, untreated classical Hodgkin lymphoma PBMCs served as comparison. This TCR was recovered from a human donor with classical Hodgkin lymphoma. Sequencing used CD4+ T cells from blood. The chain combines TRBV2 with TRBJ2-7; TRBD2 is a possible D gene (6 bases). CDR3 nucleotide sequence: TGTGCCAGCACTATTGGCCAGCGGGCTAGCTCCTACGAGCAGTACTTC. This sequence encodes CASTIGQRASSYEQYF.